The clone carrying this TCR beta chain was seen once. This entry belongs to a study of brain metastases from non-small cell lung cancer. The CDR3 has 16 residues. V lost 5 bases to trimming and J lost 4 bases, with 17 bases between them. Looked up from germline, CDR1 is MNHEY and CDR2 is SVGEGT. Some clones are missing from TCRdb's copy, which holds only in-frame ones; the method was immunoSEQ multiplex PCR. The sample has about 4,100 clones, 70% to 90% seen once; the top ten hold around 4.2%. The chain carries TRBV6-2 or TRBV6-3 and TRBJ2-2; a possible D gene is TRBD1 (6 bases). The clonotype originates from a donor at least 40 years old with non-small cell lung cancer. The sequenced material came from primary lung tumor tissue. This chain's CDR3 is CASSPSRQAGTGELFF. DNA for the CDR3: TGTGCCAGCAGTCCCTCTCGACAGGCGGGCACCGGGGAGCTGTTTTTT.